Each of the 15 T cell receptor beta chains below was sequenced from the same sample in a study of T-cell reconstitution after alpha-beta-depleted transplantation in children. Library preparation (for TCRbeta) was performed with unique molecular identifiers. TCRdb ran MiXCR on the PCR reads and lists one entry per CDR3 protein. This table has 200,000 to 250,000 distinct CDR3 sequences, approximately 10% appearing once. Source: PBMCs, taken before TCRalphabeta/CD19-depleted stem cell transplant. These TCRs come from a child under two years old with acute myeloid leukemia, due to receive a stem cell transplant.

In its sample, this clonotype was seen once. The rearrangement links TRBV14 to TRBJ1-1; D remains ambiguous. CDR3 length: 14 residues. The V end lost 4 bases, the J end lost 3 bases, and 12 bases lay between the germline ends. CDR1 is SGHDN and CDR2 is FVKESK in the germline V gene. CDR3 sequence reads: CASSLSGSYTEAFF. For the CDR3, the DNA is TGTGCCAGCAGCCTTAGTGGATCCTACACTGAAGCTTTCTTT.

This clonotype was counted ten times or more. CDR3 in DNA: TGCGCCAGCAGCTTGGGCGGGATGGCCAATGAGCAGTTCTTC. Translating it yields CASSLGGMANEQFF. The chain carries TRBV5-1 and TRBJ2-1; a weak D match, TRBD2 (6 bases). The germline V and J ends were trimmed by 0 bases and 6 bases, with 10 bases remaining between them. Germline V gene data show CDR1 as SGHRS and CDR2 as YFSETQ. CDR3 length: 14 amino acids. Full variable domain (rest looked up from reference TRBV5-1 and TRBJ2-1): KAGVTQTPRYLIKTRGQQVTLSCSPISGHRSVSWYQQTPGQGLQFLFEYFSETQRNKGNFPGRFSGRQFSNSRSEMNVSTLELGDSALYLCASSLGGMANEQFFGPGTRLTVL.

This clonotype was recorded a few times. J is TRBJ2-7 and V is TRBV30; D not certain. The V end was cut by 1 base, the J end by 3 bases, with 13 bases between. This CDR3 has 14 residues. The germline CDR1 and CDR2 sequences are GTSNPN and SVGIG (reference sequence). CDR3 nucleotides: TGTGCCTGGAGTGGATGGGCAAAGCTCTACGAGCAGTACTTC. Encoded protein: CAWSGWAKLYEQYF.

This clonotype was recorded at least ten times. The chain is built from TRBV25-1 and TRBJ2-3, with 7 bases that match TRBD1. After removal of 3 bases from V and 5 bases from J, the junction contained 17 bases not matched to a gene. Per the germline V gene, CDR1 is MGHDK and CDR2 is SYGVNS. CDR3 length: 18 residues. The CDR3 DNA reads TGTGCCAGCAGTGACGGATGGGTTCGGGACAGAGGAGGAGATACGCAGTATTTT. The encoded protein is CASSDGWVRDRGGDTQYF.

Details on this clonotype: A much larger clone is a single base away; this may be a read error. In DNA, the CDR3 is TGTGCCAGCAGCCAGGACCAGCGGGCAACCTACAATGAGGAGTTCTTC. It is translated as CASSQDQRATYNEEFF. J is TRBJ2-1 and V is TRBV11-2, with a possible D match to TRBD2 (6 bases). The CDR3 covers 16 residues. CDR1 SGHAT and CDR2 FQNNGV come from the germline V gene.

Written as DNA, the CDR3 is TGTGCCACCAGTGGACGGGGACAGGAGGTCGCTGAAGCTTTCTTT. It codes for CATSGRGQEVAEAFF. The V call is TRBV24-1, the J call TRBJ1-1; TRBD1 matches at 8 bases. J lost 6 bases, V lost 5 bases, and 10 bases had no gene match. The CDR3 consists of 15 residues. Per germline, CDR1 KGHDR and CDR2 SFDVKD.

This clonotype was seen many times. CDR3 in amino acids: CASSTGSPDTQYF. The CDR3 coding sequence is TGTGCCAGCAGCACCGGGAGCCCAGATACGCAGTATTTT. The rearrangement links TRBV12-3 or TRBV12-4 to TRBJ2-3; TRBD2 is a possible D gene (6 bases). Trimming removed 6 bases from V and 4 bases from J, with 11 bases in between. The CDR3 sequence is 13 residues long.

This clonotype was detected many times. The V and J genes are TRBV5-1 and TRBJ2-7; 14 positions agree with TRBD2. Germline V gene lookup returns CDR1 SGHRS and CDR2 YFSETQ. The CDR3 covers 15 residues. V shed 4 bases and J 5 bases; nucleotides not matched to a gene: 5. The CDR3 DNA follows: TGCGCCAGCAGCGGGGGACTAGCGGGAGCCGACGAGCAGTACTTC. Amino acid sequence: CASSGGLAGADEQYF.

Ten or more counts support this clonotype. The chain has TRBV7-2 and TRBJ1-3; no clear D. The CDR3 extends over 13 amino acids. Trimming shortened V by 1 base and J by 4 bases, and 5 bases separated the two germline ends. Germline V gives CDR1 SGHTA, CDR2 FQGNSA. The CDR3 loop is CASSLEGGNTIYF. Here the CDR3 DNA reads TGTGCCAGCAGCTTAGAGGGCGGAAACACCATATATTTT.

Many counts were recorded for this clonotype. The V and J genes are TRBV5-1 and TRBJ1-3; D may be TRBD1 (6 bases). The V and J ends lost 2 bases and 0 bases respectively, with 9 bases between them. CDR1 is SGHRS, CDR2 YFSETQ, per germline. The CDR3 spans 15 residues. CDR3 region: CASSLQGVSGNTIYF. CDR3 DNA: TGCGCCAGCAGCTTACAGGGAGTCTCTGGAAACACCATATATTTT.

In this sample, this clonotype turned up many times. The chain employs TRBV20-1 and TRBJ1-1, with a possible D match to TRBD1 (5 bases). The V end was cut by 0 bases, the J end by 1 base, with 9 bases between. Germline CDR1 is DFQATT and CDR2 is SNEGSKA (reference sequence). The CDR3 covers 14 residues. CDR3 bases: TGCAGTGCTAGAGAGAGGGGCGGGAACACTGAAGCTTTCTTT. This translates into CSARERGGNTEAFF.

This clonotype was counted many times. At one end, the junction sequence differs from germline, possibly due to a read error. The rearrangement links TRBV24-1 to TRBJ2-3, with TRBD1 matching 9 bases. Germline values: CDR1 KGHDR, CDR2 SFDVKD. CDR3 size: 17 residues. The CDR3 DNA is TGTGCCACCAGTGATCCTGGCCGAGGGACAGGGACAGATACGCATTATTTT. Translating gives CATSDPGRGTGTDTHYF.

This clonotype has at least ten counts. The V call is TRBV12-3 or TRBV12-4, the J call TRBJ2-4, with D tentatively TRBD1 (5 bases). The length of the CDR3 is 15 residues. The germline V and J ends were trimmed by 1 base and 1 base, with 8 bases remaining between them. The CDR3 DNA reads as TGTGCCAGCAGTTTAGAAGGGGCCGCCAAAAACATTCAGTACTTC. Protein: CASSLEGAAKNIQYF.

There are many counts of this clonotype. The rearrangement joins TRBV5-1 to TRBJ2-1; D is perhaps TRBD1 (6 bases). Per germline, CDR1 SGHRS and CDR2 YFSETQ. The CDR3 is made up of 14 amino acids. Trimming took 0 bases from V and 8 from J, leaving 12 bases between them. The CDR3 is CASSLGTAFDEQFF. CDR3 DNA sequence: TGCGCCAGCAGCTTGGGGACAGCCTTCGATGAGCAGTTCTTC.

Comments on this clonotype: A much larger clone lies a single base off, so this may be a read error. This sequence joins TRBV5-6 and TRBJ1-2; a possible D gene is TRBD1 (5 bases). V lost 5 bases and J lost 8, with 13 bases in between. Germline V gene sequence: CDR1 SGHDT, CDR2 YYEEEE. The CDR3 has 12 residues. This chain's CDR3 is CASSLSREGYTF. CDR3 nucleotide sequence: TGTGCCAGCAGTTTGAGCAGGGAAGGCTACACCTTC.